This T cell receptor (beta chain) is from a study of human T cells and chemical hapten exposure. Individual cDNA molecules (in the library) carried attached unique molecular identifiers. TCRdb itself ran the RACE reads through MiXCR, one entry per CDR3 protein. The sample lists fewer than 400,000 distinct CDR3 sequences, around 7% occurring once. The ends were cut back, 7 bases at V and 0 bases at J, with 13 bases in the middle. This CDR3 has 15 amino acids. Germline CDR1 MRHNA, CDR2 SNTAGT. Documented time point: patch test 1, 2 weeks after DPC sensitization. The sample's treatment: therapeutic diphenylcyclopropenone sensitization with weekly scalp DPC.

The receptor's source is a woman aged 18-35 years with alopecia areata. Some clones in this sample may be carry-over from other donors' samples. The V call is TRBV6-4, the J call TRBJ1-5; D remains ambiguous. Sequences were derived from whole blood, sampled in connection with sensitization to the hapten diphenylcyclopropenone (DPC). CDR3 sequence: CASNEQPDSNQPQHF. The CDR3 DNA sequence: TGTGCCAGCAACGAACAGCCCGATAGCAATCAGCCCCAGCATTTT.